This T cell receptor (beta chain) derives from a study of shared clonotypes between healthy human individuals (dated by TCRdb to the early 2020s). Background for the entire study: A couple of women and a few men aged 18 to 49 years were included in the cohort. To estimate repertoire size and how much clonotype sharing occurs between individuals, the study deeply sequenced the blood TCR repertoires of 4 to 6 healthy adults. Leukapheresis yielded between about 0.85 and 10 billion PBMCs per donor. Different laboratories and diverse techniques were used to prepare libraries and sequence TCR repertoires, to increase sequencing depth and limit assay-specific biases. For each donor, CD4 naive and CD4 memory were each given three plates, CD8 naive was given two plates, and CD8 memory was given one plate. Overall results and qualifications from the work: Larger estimated clonotype richness was generally found for naive subsets than for memory subsets. Sampling was limited to blood, and TCR repertoires in tissue likely differ from TCR repertoires in blood. Pairwise subsampling indicated that sequencing depth was expected to affect the degree of clonotype sharing among donors. The small number of donors limited the genetic and exposure-history diversity represented. Incomplete sequencing was indicated by rarefaction of sorted-subset datasets, despite the large sequencing depth. Higher generation probabilities were observed for clonotypes shared by all four sorted-subset donors than for non-shared clonotypes. When four donors were compared, the shared fraction of clonotypes was around 5% for naive CD4, approximately 3.3% for naive CD8, more than 2% for memory CD4, and 0.35% to 0.4% for memory CD8.

For the CD8 naive samples, CD45RO-negative cells were positively selected for CCR7, yielding a CD45RA+CCR7+ population from which TemRA cells were excluded. The donors were healthy, HIV-negative adults with no recently reported acute infections or vaccinations. Every donor was a Caucasian adult living in Nashville, Tennessee, USA. After blood collection by leukapheresis, PBMCs were isolated using Ficoll-Histopaque density gradient centrifugation and then cryopreserved in the vapor phase of liquid nitrogen. Purity and quantity of every magnetically sorted T cell population were checked by analytical flow cytometry. Genomic DNA was isolated from every sorted fraction and measured by UV absorbance on a Nanodrop 2000c. TCR CDR3 regions were amplified from genomic DNA by multiplex PCR using the deep immunoSEQ assay. Extracted genomic DNA from each cell subset was distributed evenly across all wells of several immunoSEQ 96-well plates, and each plate was treated as a replicate. Each replicate PCR for sorted subsets received around 200 ng genomic DNA, equal to 28,000 or so T cell genomes. Purified libraries were measured with a Qubit 3.0 fluorometer, size-checked on a Bioanalyzer 2100, and measured again with the KAPA Library Quantification kit. Every immunoSEQ 96-well plate was sequenced on a dedicated single-read 150-cycle Illumina NextSeq 550 flow cell. Per the original workflow: The immunoSEQ output contained only junctional sequences without quality scores, so filtering could not match that applied to full-length reads. Sequences were annotated with PyIR, a Python wrapper for IgBLAST v1.9, using IMGT germline references to assign V/J genes and CDR3. Reads were filtered out if the reads had weak V/J assignments (E-value above 1e-6), no CDR3, stop codons, out-of-frame junctions, or ambiguous translated residues. V3J clonotypes were defined as sequences sharing the same inferred V gene, J gene, and CDR3 amino acid sequence. Percentage overlap between repertoires was calculated by dividing the number of shared unique clonotypes by the size of the smaller repertoire. RTK rarefaction, the Chao1 estimator, and Recon v2.1 estimates of unobserved clonotypes were used to assess repertoire richness. OLGA was used to compute generation probabilities for all TCRbeta clonotypes that the gDNA method yielded from a few donors. The source is immuneACCESS, and TCRdb retained only in-frame sequences with V and J called. Part of the clones is not carried over; for the studies checked, unresolved V genes explain less than half of this, and the remainder is unexplained. The V and J calls and the clone size are those of that table, but D and trimming were determined from the DNA. The sample profile shows roughly 2.1 million clones; approximately 94% of them were found once. The ten largest clones take up over 1.5% of the sample.

Remarks on this clone: The antigen this receptor binds is unknown. No much larger clone exists at a distance of one base, and base qualities are not known.

The receptor was isolated from a man between 18 and 29 years old in good health. Some clones in this sample may be carry-over from other donors' samples. Specimen: naive CD8+ T cells from PBMCs. The cell subset or site label, as the study defines it: CD45RA+CCR7+.

Here the CDR3 is given as CASSWSKEGDGASVEKLFF. The nucleotide sequence is given as TGCGCCAGCAGCTGGTCGAAAGAGGGGGACGGGGCAAGCGTGGAAAAACTGTTTTTT. The rearranged chain carries TRBV5-1 and TRBJ1-4, with TRBD1 as a weak D call on 6 bases. The CDR3 sequence holds 19 residues, the cysteine and phenylalanine included. Of all the DNA, just the CDR3 is kept, 57 bases in frame from base 1. V was cut back by 3 bases and J by 8 bases, leaving a gap of 29 bases between them. CDR1 and CDR2 (SGHRS, YFSETQ) derive from the germline V gene. With the portions outside the CDR3 filled from the reference TRBV5-1 and TRBJ1-4 genes, the complete variable region becomes KAGVTQTPRYLIKTRGQQVTLSCSPISGHRSVSWYQQTPGQGLQFLFEYFSETQRNKGNFPGRFSGRQFSNSRSEMNVSTLELGDSALYLCASSWSKEGDGASVEKLFFGSGTQLSVL.